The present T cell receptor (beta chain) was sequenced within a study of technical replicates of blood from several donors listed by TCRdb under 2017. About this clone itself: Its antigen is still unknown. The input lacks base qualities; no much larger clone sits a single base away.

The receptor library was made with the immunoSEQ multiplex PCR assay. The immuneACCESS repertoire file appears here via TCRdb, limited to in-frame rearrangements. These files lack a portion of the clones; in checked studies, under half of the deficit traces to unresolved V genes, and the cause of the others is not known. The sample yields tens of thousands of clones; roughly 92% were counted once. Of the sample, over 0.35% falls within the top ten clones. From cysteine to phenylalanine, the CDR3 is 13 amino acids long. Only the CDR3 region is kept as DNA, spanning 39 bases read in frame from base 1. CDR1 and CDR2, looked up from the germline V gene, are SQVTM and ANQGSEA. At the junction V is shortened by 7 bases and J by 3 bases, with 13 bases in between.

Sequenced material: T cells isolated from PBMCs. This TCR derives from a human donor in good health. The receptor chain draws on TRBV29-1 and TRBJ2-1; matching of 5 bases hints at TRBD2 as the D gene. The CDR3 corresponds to CSAVEAVYNEQFF. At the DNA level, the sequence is TGCAGCGCGGTGGAGGCCGTCTACAATGAGCAGTTCTTC.